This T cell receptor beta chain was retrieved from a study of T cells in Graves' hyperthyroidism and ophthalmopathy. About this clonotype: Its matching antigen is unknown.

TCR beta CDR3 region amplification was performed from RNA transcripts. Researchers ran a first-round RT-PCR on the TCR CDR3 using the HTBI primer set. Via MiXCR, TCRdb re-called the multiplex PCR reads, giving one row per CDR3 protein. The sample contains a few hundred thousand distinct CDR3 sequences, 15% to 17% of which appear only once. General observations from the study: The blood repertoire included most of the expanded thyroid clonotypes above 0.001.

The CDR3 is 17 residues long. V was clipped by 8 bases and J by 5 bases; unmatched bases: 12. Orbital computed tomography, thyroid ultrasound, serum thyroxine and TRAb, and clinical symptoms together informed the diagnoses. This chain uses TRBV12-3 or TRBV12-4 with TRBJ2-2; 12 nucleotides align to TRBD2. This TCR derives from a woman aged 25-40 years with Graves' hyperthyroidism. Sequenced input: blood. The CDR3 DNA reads TGTGCCAGCGGGAGACTAGCGGGAGACTGGGGAACCGGGGAGCTGTTTTTT. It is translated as CASGRLAGDWGTGELFF.